Below are 13 T cell receptor beta chains sequenced from a single sample in a study of Tregs in tolerant kidney transplant recipients. Antigen specificity for these receptors is unknown. Produced via immunoSEQ multiplex PCR; TCRdb's table is partial and in-frame only. This sample carries about 1,400 clones, around two fifths of them seen once, and the ten largest clones take approximately 30%. The material sequenced was Tregs from blood grown in culture. Receptors were obtained from a human donor in good health.

The table lists this clone with a few counts. The V gene is TRBV2, the J gene TRBJ1-2, with 9 nucleotides matching TRBD1. With 5 bases clipped from V and 4 bases from J, the junction kept 8 bases outside the gene matches. Germline CDR1 and CDR2: SNHLY and FYNNEI. The CDR3 totals 15 residues. CDR3: CASSRQGGSIYGYTF. In DNA form, the CDR3 reads TGTGCCAGCAGTCGACAGGGGGGTTCGATCTATGGCTACACCTTC.

A few counts support this clone. The junction does not match germline at one end; this may be a read error. The chain links TRBV11-1 to TRBJ2-2, with 12 bases matching TRBD2. The CDR3 extends over 16 amino acids. Germline V gene lookup returns CDR1 SGHAT and CDR2 FQDESV (reference sequence). For the CDR3, the DNA is TGTGCCAGCAGCCTAGCGGGGGGGCCGAACACCGGGGAGCTGTTTTTT. It codes for CASSLAGGPNTGELFF.

This clone appeared a few times. V usage is TRBV9 and J usage is TRBJ1-2, with D uncertain. CDR3 length: 16 residues. V dropped 0 bases and J dropped 3 bases, with 15 bases sitting between them. From germline, CDR1 is SGDLS and CDR2 YYNGEE. The CDR3 sequence is CASSVGGNREDYGYTF. CDR3 bases: TGTGCCAGCAGCGTAGGAGGAAACCGGGAAGACTATGGCTACACCTTC. The whole variable domain, filled in from reference TRBV9 and TRBJ1-2, reads DSGVTQTPKHLITATGQRVTLRCSPRSGDLSVYWYQQSLDQGLQFLIQYYNGEERAKGNILERFSAQQFPDLHSELNLSSLELGDSALYFCASSVGGNREDYGYTFGSGTRLTVV.

The rearrangement uses TRBV7-8 and TRBJ1-1, with no clear D. This CDR3 has 12 amino acids. CDR1 and CDR2 from the germline V gene are SGHVS and FQNEAQ. V was cut by 6 bases and J by 7 bases, with 12 bases left in between. CDR3 nucleotides: TGTGCCAGCAGTCTCCTTGGCGTTGAAGCTTTCTTT. Translating gives CASSLLGVEAFF.

The V and J genes are TRBV7-9 and TRBJ2-2, with D maybe TRBD2 (6 bases). V gave up 5 bases and J gave up 0 bases, with 13 bases separating them. CDR1 SEHNR and CDR2 FQNEAQ come from the germline V gene (reference sequence). CDR3 length equals 16 residues. This CDR3 reads CASSLSSVPNTGELFF. The CDR3 DNA reads as TGTGCCAGCAGCCTCTCTAGCGTACCGAACACCGGGGAGCTGTTTTTT.

By its share, this clone is medium-sized (0.01 to 0.1%). V usage is TRBV5-4 and J usage is TRBJ1-2, with 7 bases aligning to TRBD1. After removal of 4 bases from V and 4 bases from J, the junction contained 10 bases not matched to a gene. CDR1 is SGHNT, CDR2 YYREEE, per germline (reference sequence). The CDR3 contains 15 residues. The chain's CDR3 is CASSLRRQGGYGYTF. The CDR3 nucleotides read TGTGCCAGCAGCCTCCGTCGACAGGGCGGCTATGGCTACACCTTC.

There are a few counts of this clone. V usage is TRBV10-3 and J usage is TRBJ2-3, with D hard to call. V lost 8 bases, J lost 2 bases, and 8 bases lay in between. CDR3 length: 12 amino acids. Germline V lookup: CDR1 ENHRY, CDR2 SYGVKD. In DNA form, the CDR3 reads TGTGCCATCGCGAGGACCACAGATACGCAGTATTTT. Its protein product is CAIARTTDTQYF.

In this sample, this clone turned up once. This chain connects TRBV5-8 to TRBJ2-5; tentatively, D is TRBD1 or TRBD2 (5 bases each). Per germline, CDR1 SGHTS and CDR2 YDEGEE. CDR3 length equals 14 residues. Trimming stripped 6 bases from V and 7 bases from J, with 19 bases between. DNA of the CDR3: TGTGCCAGCAACGTAAGGGGACCCGTCGGGACCCAGTACTTC. This codes for CASNVRGPVGTQYF. The complete variable domain, with remaining parts taken from reference TRBV5-8 and TRBJ2-5, reads EAGVTQSPTHLIKTRGQQATLRCSPISGHTSVYWYQQALGLGLQFLLWYDEGEERNRGNFPPRFSGRQFPNYSSELNVNALELEDSALYLCASNVRGPVGTQYFGPGTRLLVL.

The chain carries TRBV11-1 and TRBJ1-2; no reliable D call. V lost 3 bases and J lost 3, with 8 bases in between. CDR1 and CDR2 (germline): SGHAT, FQDESV (reference sequence). The length of the CDR3 is 13 residues. CDR3 sequence (DNA): TGTGCCAGCAGCTTGACCGGGGACTATGGCTACACCTTC. It translates to CASSLTGDYGYTF. The full variable domain, rest sourced from reference TRBV11-1 and TRBJ1-2, is EAEVAQSPRYKITEKSQAVAFWCDPISGHATLYWYRQILGQGPELLVQFQDESVVDDSQLPKDRFSAERLKGVDSTLKIQPAELGDSAMYLCASSLTGDYGYTFGSGTRLTVV.

This clone is medium-sized by share. The chain combines TRBV5-1 with TRBJ1-2; no definite D call. V gave up 0 bases and J gave up 5 bases, with 8 bases separating them. CDR1 is SGHRS and CDR2 is YFSETQ in the germline V gene. There are 13 residues in the CDR3. CDR3 DNA: TGCGCCAGCAGCTTGGGCGACATATATGGCTACACCTTC. Translated, it gives CASSLGDIYGYTF.

This chain joins TRBV18 and TRBJ2-2; 11 nucleotides match TRBD2. The CDR3 runs to 18 residues. V was clipped by 3 bases and J by 7 bases; unmatched bases: 13. Germline values: CDR1 KGHSH, CDR2 LQKENI. The CDR3 loop is CASSPKSLLAGVDGELFF. CDR3 coding DNA: TGTGCCAGCTCACCCAAATCACTACTAGCGGGAGTTGACGGGGAGCTGTTTTTT.

The chain is built from TRBV6-6 and TRBJ2-7; no clear D. Germline V gene lookup returns CDR1 MNHNY and CDR2 SVGAGI (reference sequence). V was cut by 2 bases and J by 2 bases, with 7 bases left in between. CDR3 length: 13 amino acids. The CDR3 protein is CASSYKVTYEQYF. CDR3 nucleotide sequence: TGTGCCAGCAGTTACAAAGTTACCTACGAGCAGTACTTC.

The table lists this clone with a few counts. Germline and junction disagree at one end, which may indicate a read error. This chain uses TRBV6-5 with TRBJ1-2, with TRBD1 as a possible D gene (5 bases). The CDR3 is 14 residues long. Germline V lookup: CDR1 MNHEY, CDR2 SVGAGI. The CDR3 protein is CAISDQGFSYGYTF. DNA for the CDR3: TGTGCCATCAGTGATCAGGGATTCTCCTATGGCTACACCTTC.